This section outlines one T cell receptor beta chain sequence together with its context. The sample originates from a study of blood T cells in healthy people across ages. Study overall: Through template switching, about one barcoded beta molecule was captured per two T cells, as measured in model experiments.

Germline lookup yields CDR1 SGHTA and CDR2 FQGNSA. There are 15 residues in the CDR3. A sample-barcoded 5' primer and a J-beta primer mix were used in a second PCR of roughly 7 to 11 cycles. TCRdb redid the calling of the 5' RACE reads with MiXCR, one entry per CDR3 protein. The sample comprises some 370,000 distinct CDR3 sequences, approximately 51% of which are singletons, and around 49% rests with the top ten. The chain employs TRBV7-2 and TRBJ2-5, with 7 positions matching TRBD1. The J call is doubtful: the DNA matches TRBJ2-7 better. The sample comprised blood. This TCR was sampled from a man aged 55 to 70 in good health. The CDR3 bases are TGTGCCAGCAGCCCAGACCGGGACAGCAGTTACGAGCAGTACTTC. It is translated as CASSPDRDSSYEQYF.